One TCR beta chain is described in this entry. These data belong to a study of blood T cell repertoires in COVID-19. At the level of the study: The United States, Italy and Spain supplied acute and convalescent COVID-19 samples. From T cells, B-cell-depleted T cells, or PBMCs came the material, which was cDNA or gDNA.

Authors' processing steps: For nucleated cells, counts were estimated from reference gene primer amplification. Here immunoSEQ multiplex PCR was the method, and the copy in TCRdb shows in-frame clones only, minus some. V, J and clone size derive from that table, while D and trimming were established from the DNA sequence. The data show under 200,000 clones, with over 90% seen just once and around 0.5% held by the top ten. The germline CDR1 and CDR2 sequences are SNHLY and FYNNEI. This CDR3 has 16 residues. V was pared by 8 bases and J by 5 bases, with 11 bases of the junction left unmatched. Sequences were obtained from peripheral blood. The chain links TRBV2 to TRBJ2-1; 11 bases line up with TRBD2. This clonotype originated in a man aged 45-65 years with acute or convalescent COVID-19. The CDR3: CASLYQGTSGHNEQFF. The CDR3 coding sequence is TGTGCCAGCCTCTACCAGGGGACTAGCGGACACAATGAGCAGTTCTTC.